This entry lists 19 T cell receptor beta chains sequenced from one sample in a study of blood T cell repertoires in COVID-19. Profiling relied on immunoSEQ multiplex PCR, and the TCRdb table lists in-frame clones only, not all of them. This table has about 87,000 clones, 86% appearing once. Sequenced sample: peripheral blood. These receptors were taken from a human donor in a cohort sampled during active COVID-19.

In this sample, this clone turned up many times. The chain employs TRBV4-3 and TRBJ2-1; 13 bases line up with TRBD2. The V segment lost 4 bases and the J segment 7 bases; nucleotides outside the gene matches: 4. The CDR3 is 15 amino acids. In germline, CDR1 is LGHNA, CDR2 YSLEER. The CDR3 DNA reads as TGCGCCAGCAGCCTGACTAGCGGGAGGAGTAATGAGCAGTTCTTC. Its protein product is CASSLTSGRSNEQFF.

This chain joins TRBV9 and TRBJ2-3; 7 positions match TRBD2. This CDR3 is built from 16 residues. Germline assignment: CDR1 SGDLS and CDR2 YYNGEE. V lost 3 bases and J lost 3; bases outside the gene matches: 10. CDR3 region: CASSDDGGSSTDTQYF. The CDR3 coding sequence is TGTGCCAGCAGCGACGACGGCGGGAGTAGTACAGATACGCAGTATTTT.

This clone came up a few times. The chain links TRBV6-1 to TRBJ2-7; D gene unclear. From germline, CDR1 is MNHNS and CDR2 SASEGT. V was shortened by 2 bases and J by 3 bases, with 5 bases between the two germline ends. CDR3 size: 12 residues. CDR3 sequence (DNA): TGTGCCAGCAGTGAACCCGGCTACGAGCAGTACTTC. Protein sequence: CASSEPGYEQYF.

The chain couples TRBV27 to TRBJ2-7; D unresolved. Germline CDR1 MNHEY, CDR2 SMNVEV (reference sequence). V was shortened by 3 bases and J by 3 bases, with 9 bases between the two germline ends. The CDR3 is 13 amino acids. CDR3 in amino acids: CASSLSMVYEQYF. The CDR3 DNA follows: TGTGCCAGCAGTTTGTCTATGGTCTACGAGCAGTACTTC.

V usage is TRBV4-3 and J usage is TRBJ2-1, with D possibly TRBD1 on 6 matching bases. The CDR3 length is 17 residues. CDR1 is LGHNA, CDR2 YSLEER, per germline. The V end was cut by 4 bases, the J end by 6 bases, with 22 bases between. In DNA, the CDR3 is TGCGCCAGCAGCCGAACAGGGTTCGGTGATTTCGGCAATGAGCAGTTCTTC. Amino acids: CASSRTGFGDFGNEQFF.

The chain has TRBV7-9 and TRBJ2-3; possibly TRBD1 for D (6 bases). V was trimmed by 5 bases and J by 1 base, leaving 13 bases between them. Germline V gene sequence: CDR1 SEHNR, CDR2 FQNEAQ (reference sequence). The CDR3 runs to 15 residues. CDR3 nucleotides: TGTGCCAGCAGCCGCAGGGGCTTGGGCACAGATACGCAGTATTTT. Protein: CASSRRGLGTDTQYF.

This chain uses TRBV29-1 with TRBJ2-3; TRBD2 agrees at 9 bases. J gave up 6 bases and V 7 bases, and 17 bases lay outside the gene matches. This CDR3 spans 16 amino acids. Germline-derived CDR1 and CDR2 are SQVTM and ANQGSEA. Written as DNA, the CDR3 is TGCAGCGGTGCGGGCGGGAGGGCCATGAATGTGGATACGCAGTATTTT. Translating it yields CSGAGGRAMNVDTQYF.

The V gene is TRBV7-2, the J gene TRBJ2-1; 9 nucleotides match TRBD2. Germline V gene lookup returns CDR1 SGHTA and CDR2 FQGNSA. V was clipped by 5 bases and J by 8 bases; unmatched bases: 13. CDR3 length: 16 amino acids. The chain's CDR3 is CASSPRDSGRRDEQFF. CDR3 nucleotides: TGTGCCAGCAGCCCCCGCGATAGCGGGAGAAGGGATGAGCAGTTCTTC.

The chain links TRBV29-1 to TRBJ1-1; 9 nucleotides line up with TRBD1. The germline CDR1 and CDR2 sequences are SQVTM and ANQGSEA. The CDR3 spans 13 residues. V shed 6 bases, J shed 1 base, and the junction held 3 bases outside the gene matches. CDR3 nucleotides: TGCAGCGTGGGGGACAGGGCGAACACTGAAGCTTTCTTT. It translates to CSVGDRANTEAFF.

The chain is built from TRBV7-7 and TRBJ2-2; 7 bases map to TRBD1. Germline-derived CDR1 and CDR2 are SSHAT and FNYEAQ (reference sequence). V lost 5 bases and J lost 4; bases outside the gene matches: 10. CDR3 length equals 16 residues. CDR3 bases: TGTGCCAGCAGCCCCTTCACAGGGGTGGGCACCGGGGAGCTGTTTTTT. Translation gives CASSPFTGVGTGELFF.

V gene TRBV30 combines with J gene TRBJ1-4, with D hard to call. V was trimmed by 4 bases and J by 7 bases, leaving 10 bases between them. The CDR3 runs to 12 residues. Looked up from germline, CDR1 is GTSNPN and CDR2 is SVGIG (reference sequence). The CDR3 loop reads CAWNSGGEKLFF. The CDR3 nucleotides are TGTGCCTGGAATTCGGGAGGTGAAAAACTGTTTTTT.

The CDR3 bases are TGTGCCAGCAGTTCCCCGGCAGGGGCTAATTCACCCCTCCACTTT. The encoded protein is CASSSPAGANSPLHF. This chain uses TRBV28 with TRBJ1-6; a possible D gene is TRBD1 (6 bases). The CDR3 is made up of 15 amino acids. V lost 4 bases and J 6 bases, leaving 13 bases between the germline ends. Germline V gene lookup returns CDR1 MDHEN and CDR2 SYDVKM.

This clone was seen just once. The V gene is TRBV5-1, the J gene TRBJ2-3, with 10 positions matching TRBD2. The CDR3 has 13 amino acids. Trimming at V came to 7 bases and at J to 4 bases, leaving 3 bases not matched to a gene. Germline V CDR1 and CDR2: SGHRS, YFSETQ. The DNA for the CDR3 is TGCGCCAGCCAGCGGGGGGGCGCAGATACGCAGTATTTT. It codes for CASQRGGADTQYF. Full variable domain (rest looked up from reference TRBV5-1 and TRBJ2-3): KAGVTQTPRYLIKTRGQQVTLSCSPISGHRSVSWYQQTPGQGLQFLFEYFSETQRNKGNFPGRFSGRQFSNSRSEMNVSTLELGDSALYLCASQRGGADTQYFGPGTRLTVL.

This chain connects TRBV6-4 to TRBJ2-1; 14 bases agree with TRBD2. Germline loops: CDR1 MRHNA, CDR2 SNTAGT. The junction had 2 bases not matched to a gene; V was cut back by 4 bases and J by 6 bases. There are 15 residues in the CDR3. In DNA form, the CDR3 reads TGTGCCAGCAGTGTCGGGACTAGCGGGAGCAATGAGCAGTTCTTC. Amino acids: CASSVGTSGSNEQFF.

The chain employs TRBV28 and TRBJ2-6; D remains unclear. This CDR3 has 13 residues. V gave up 7 bases and J gave up 2 bases, with 6 bases separating them. Germline V lookup: CDR1 MDHEN, CDR2 SYDVKM. The CDR3 loop is CASIRAGANVLTF. CDR3 DNA: TGTGCCAGCATCCGGGCTGGGGCCAACGTCCTGACTTTC.

CDR3 nucleotide sequence: TGCGCCAGCAGCCGCGTGCTTGCGGGGGGTCGCAATGAGCAGTTCTTC. It specifies CASSRVLAGGRNEQFF. The chain uses TRBV4-3 and TRBJ2-1; 8 nucleotides match TRBD2. The CDR3 is 16 amino acids. Germline loops: CDR1 LGHNA, CDR2 YSLEER. V dropped 4 bases and J dropped 6; count of bases not matched to a gene: 11.

The chain has TRBV2 and TRBJ2-6; tentative D call: TRBD1 (5 bases). The V gene's germline CDR1 is SNHLY and CDR2 FYNNEI. Trimming removed 2 bases from V and 2 bases from J, with 7 bases in between. The CDR3 extends over 15 amino acids. The CDR3 is CASSEIQAGANVLTF. CDR3 nucleotide sequence: TGTGCCAGCAGTGAAATACAGGCTGGGGCCAACGTCCTGACTTTC.

The chain uses TRBV9 and TRBJ2-7, with TRBD2 identical over 9 bases. CDR1 and CDR2 (germline): SGDLS, YYNGEE. V shed 0 bases, J shed 5 bases, and the junction held 6 bases outside the gene matches. The CDR3 is 15 residues long. CDR3 region: CASSVEASGVHEQYF. The CDR3 bases are TGTGCCAGCAGCGTAGAGGCTAGCGGGGTCCACGAGCAGTACTTC.

The chain uses TRBV29-1 and TRBJ2-3; 7 bases are shared with TRBD2. V was clipped by 6 bases and J by 5 bases; unmatched bases: 11. Germline CDR1 is SQVTM and CDR2 is ANQGSEA. The CDR3 is 14 residues long. Here the CDR3 reads CSVLIAGPRDTQYF. The CDR3 DNA sequence: TGCAGCGTCCTAATAGCGGGCCCTCGAGATACGCAGTATTTT.